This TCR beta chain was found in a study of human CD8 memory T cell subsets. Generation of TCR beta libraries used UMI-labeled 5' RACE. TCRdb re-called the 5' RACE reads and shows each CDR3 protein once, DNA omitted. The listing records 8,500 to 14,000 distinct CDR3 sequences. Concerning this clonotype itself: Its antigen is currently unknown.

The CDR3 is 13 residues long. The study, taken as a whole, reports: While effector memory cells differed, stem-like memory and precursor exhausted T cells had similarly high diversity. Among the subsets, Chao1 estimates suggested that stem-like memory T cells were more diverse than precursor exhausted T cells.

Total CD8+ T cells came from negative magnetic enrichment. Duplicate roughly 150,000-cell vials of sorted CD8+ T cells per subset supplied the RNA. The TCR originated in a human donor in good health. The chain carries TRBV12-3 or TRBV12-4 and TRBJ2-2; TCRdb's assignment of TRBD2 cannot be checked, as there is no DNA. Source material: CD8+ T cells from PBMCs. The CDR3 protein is CASSLKVPGELFF.